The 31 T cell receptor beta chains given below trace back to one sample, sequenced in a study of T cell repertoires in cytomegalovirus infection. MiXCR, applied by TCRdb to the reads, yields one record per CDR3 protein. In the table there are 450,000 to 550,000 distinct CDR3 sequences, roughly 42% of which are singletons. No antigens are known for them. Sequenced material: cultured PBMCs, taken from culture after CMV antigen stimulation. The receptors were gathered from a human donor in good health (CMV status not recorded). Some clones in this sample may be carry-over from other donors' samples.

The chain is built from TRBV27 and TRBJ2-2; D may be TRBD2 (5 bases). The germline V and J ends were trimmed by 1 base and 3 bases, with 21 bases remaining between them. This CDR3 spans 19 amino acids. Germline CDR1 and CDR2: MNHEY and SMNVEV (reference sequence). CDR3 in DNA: TGTGCCAGCAGTTTATTGCACGTTGTGGGGAGAGCCGACACCGGGGAGCTGTTTTTT. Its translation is CASSLLHVVGRADTGELFF.

In DNA form, the CDR3 reads TGTGCCAGCAGTTCCCCAGGGGGCACCGGGGAGCTGTTTTTT. This codes for CASSSPGGTGELFF. The chain uses TRBV27 and TRBJ2-2, with 7 bases matching TRBD1. V shed 4 bases, J shed 4 bases, and the junction held 3 bases outside the gene matches. The V gene's germline CDR1 is MNHEY and CDR2 SMNVEV (reference sequence). The CDR3 covers 14 residues.

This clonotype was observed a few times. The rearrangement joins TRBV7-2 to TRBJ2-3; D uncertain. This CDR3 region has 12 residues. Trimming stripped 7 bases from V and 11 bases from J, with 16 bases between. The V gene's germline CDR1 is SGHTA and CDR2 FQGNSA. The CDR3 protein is CASTIPKRVQYF. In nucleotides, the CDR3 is TGTGCCAGCACTATACCCAAGAGAGTGCAGTATTTT.

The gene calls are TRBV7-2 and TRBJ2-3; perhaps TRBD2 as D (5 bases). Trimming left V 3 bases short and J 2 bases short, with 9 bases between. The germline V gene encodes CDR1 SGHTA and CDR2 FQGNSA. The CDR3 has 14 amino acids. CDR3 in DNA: TGTGCCAGCAGCTTGGGGAGCCACACAGATACGCAGTATTTT. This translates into CASSLGSHTDTQYF.

The CDR3 DNA follows: TGCGCCAGCACCCCAGGACAGGGGATTTCTGGGGCCAACGTCCTGACTTTC. It translates to CASTPGQGISGANVLTF. The chain is built from TRBV10-2 and TRBJ2-6, with TRBD1 matching over 9 bases. V lost 7 bases, J lost 1 base, and 8 bases stayed unmatched. CDR3 length: 17 amino acids. CDR1 and CDR2 (germline): WSHSY, SAAADI.

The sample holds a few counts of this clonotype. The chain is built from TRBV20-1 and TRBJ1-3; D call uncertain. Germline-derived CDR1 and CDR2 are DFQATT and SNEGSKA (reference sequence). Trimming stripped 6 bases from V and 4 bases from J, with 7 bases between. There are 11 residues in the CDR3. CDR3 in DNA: TGCAGTGCCGAGGTGGGAAACACCATATATTTT. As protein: CSAEVGNTIYF.

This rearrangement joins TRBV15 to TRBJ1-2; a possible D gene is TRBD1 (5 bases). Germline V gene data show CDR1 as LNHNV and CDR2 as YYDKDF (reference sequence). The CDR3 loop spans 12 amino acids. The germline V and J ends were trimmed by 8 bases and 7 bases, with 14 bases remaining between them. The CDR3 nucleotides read TGTGCCACCGGCGGGGCGCTCGGTGGCTACACCTTC. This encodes CATGGALGGYTF.

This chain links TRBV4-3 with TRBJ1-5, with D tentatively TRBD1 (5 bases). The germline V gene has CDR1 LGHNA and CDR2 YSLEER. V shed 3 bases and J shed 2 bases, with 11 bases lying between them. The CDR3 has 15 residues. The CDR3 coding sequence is TGCGCCAGCAGCCAGGGACTTGGGGGCAATCAGCCCCAGCATTTT. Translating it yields CASSQGLGGNQPQHF.

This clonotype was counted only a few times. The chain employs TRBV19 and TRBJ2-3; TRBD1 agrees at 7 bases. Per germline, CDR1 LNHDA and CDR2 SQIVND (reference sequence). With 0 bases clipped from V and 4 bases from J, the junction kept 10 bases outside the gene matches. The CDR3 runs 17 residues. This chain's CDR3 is CASSIDPTGFPPDTQYF. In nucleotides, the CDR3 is TGTGCCAGTAGTATAGATCCGACAGGGTTCCCCCCAGATACGCAGTATTTT.

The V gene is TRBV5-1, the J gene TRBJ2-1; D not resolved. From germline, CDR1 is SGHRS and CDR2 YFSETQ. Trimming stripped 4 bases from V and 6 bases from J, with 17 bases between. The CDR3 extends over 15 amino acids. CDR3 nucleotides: TGCGCCAGCAGCGTGGGGTTTTATCGGTCCAATGAGCAGTTCTTC. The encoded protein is CASSVGFYRSNEQFF.

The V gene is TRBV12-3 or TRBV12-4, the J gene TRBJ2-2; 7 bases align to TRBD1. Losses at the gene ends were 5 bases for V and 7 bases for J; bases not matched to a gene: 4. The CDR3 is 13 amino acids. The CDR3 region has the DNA TGTGCCAGCAGTATACAGGGGATCGGGGAGCTGTTTTTT. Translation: CASSIQGIGELFF.

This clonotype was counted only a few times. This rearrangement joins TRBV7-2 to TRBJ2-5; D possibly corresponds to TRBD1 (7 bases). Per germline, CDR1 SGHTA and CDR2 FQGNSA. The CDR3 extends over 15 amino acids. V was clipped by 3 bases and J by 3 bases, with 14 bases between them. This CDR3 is CASSFAGQLEETQYF. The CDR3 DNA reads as TGTGCCAGCAGCTTCGCGGGACAGCTAGAAGAGACCCAGTACTTC.

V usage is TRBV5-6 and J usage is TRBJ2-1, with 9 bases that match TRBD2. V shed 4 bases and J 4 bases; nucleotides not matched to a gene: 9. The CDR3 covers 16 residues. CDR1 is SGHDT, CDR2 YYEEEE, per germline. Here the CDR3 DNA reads TGTGCCAGCAGCCCGATCAGCGGGGGGAGTTACAATGAGCAGTTCTTC. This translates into CASSPISGGSYNEQFF.

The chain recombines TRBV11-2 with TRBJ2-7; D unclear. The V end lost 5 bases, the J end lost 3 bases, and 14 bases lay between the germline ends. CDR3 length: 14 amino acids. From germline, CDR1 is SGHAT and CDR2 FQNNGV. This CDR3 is CASSQDPTNYEQYF. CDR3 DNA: TGTGCCAGCAGCCAGGACCCAACAAACTACGAGCAGTACTTC.

DNA of the CDR3: TGTGCCAGCATCGAGAGGCCGCGAGCACATAACAATGAGCAGTTCTTC. The encoded protein is CASIERPRAHNNEQFF. The chain couples TRBV6-2 or TRBV6-3 to TRBJ2-1; no reliable D call. Trimming took 7 bases from V and 5 from J, leaving 21 bases between them. Germline V gene sequence: CDR1 MNHEY, CDR2 SVGEGT. This CDR3 region has 16 residues.

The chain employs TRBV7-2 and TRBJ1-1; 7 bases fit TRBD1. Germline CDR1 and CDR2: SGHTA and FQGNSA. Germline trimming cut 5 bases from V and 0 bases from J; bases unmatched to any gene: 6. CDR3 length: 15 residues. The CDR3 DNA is TGTGCCAGCAGCCTACAACAGGGGATGAACACTGAAGCTTTCTTT. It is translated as CASSLQQGMNTEAFF.

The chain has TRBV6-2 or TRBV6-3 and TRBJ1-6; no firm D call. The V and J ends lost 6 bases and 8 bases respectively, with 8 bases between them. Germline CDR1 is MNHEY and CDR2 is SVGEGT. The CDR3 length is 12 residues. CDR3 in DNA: TGTGCCAGCAGCCCAGCGGATTCACCCCTCCACTTT. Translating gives CASSPADSPLHF.

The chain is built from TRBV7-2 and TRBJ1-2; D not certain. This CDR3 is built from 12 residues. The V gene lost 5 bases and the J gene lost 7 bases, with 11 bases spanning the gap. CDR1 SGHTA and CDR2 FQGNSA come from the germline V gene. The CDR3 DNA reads TGTGCCAGCAGCAAATGGGGTTTTGGCTACACCTTC. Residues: CASSKWGFGYTF.

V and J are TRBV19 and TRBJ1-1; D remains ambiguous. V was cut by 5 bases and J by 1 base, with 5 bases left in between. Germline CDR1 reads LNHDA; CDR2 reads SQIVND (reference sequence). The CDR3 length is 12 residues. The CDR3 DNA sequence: TGTGCCAGTAGTGCAGGGAACACTGAAGCTTTCTTT. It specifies CASSAGNTEAFF. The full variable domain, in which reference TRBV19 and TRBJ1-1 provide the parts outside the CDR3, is DGGITQSPKYLFRKEGQNVTLSCEQNLNHDAMYWYRQDPGQGLRLIYYSQIVNDFQKGDIAEGYSVSREKKESFPLTVTSAQKNPTAFYLCASSAGNTEAFFGQGTRLTVV.

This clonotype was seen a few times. The CDR3 is CASSLFSGDNQPQHF. CDR3 DNA sequence: TGTGCCAGCAGCTTATTTTCAGGGGACAATCAGCCCCAGCATTTT. The chain uses TRBV7-9 and TRBJ1-5; maybe TRBD1 (6 bases). In germline, CDR1 is SEHNR, CDR2 FQNEAQ (reference sequence). The CDR3 length is 15 residues. V lost 2 bases, J lost 3 bases, and 11 bases lay in between.

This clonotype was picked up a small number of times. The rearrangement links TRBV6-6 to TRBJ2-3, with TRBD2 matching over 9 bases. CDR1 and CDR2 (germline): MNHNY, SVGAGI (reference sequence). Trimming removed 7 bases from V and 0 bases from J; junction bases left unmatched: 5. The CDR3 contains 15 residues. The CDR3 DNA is TGTGCCAGCAACCTAGCGGGGACAAGCACAGATACGCAGTATTTT. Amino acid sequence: CASNLAGTSTDTQYF.

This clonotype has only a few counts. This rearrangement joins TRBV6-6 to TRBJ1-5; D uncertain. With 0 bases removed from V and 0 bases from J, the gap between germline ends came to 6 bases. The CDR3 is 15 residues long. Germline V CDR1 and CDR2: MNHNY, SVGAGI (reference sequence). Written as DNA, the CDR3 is TGTGCCAGCAGTTACTCCGTGTATAGCAATCAGCCCCAGCATTTT. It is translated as CASSYSVYSNQPQHF.

The CDR3 coding sequence is TGTGCCAGCAGCTTAGGATCCTGGAACCATCAGCCCCAGCATTTT. Protein product: CASSLGSWNHQPQHF. The chain uses TRBV7-2 and TRBJ1-5; no clear D. The V and J ends lost 1 base and 5 bases respectively, with 12 bases between them. Germline-derived CDR1 and CDR2 are SGHTA and FQGNSA. The CDR3 is made up of 15 amino acids.

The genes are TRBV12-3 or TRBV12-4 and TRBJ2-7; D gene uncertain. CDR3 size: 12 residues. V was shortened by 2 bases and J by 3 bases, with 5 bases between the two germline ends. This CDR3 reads CASSLNFYEQYF. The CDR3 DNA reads TGTGCCAGCAGTTTAAACTTCTACGAGCAGTACTTC.

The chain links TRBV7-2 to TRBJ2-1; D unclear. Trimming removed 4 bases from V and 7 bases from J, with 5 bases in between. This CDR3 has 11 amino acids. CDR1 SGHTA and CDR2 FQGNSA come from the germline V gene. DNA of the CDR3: TGTGCCAGCAGCTCCGAAAATGAGCAGTTCTTC. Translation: CASSSENEQFF.

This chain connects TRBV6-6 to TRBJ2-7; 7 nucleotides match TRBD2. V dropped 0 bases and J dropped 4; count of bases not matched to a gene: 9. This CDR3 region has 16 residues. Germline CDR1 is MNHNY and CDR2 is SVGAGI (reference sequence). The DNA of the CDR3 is TGTGCCAGCAGTTACTCGTCGGGGAGGGCTGGATACGAGCAGTACTTC. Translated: CASSYSSGRAGYEQYF.

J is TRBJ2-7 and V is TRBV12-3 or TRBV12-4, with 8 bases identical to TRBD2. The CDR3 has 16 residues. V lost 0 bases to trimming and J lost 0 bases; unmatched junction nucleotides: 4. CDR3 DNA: TGTGCCAGCAGTTTAGCACTCGGGGGGGGCTCCTACGAGCAGTACTTC. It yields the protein CASSLALGGGSYEQYF.

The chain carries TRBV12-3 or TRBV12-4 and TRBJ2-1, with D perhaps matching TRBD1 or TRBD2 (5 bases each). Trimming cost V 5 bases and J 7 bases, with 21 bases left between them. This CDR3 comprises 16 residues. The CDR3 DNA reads TGTGCCAGCAGTGGGGGTAGTATGGGGAAATGGAATGAGCAGTTCTTC. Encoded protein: CASSGGSMGKWNEQFF.

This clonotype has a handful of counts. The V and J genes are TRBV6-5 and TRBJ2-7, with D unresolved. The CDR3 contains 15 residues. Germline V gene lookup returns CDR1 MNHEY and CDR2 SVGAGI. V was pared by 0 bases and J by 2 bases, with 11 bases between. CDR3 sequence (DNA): TGTGCCAGCAGTTACTCGAGTTCTGTCCCCTACGAGCAGTACTTC. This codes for CASSYSSSVPYEQYF.

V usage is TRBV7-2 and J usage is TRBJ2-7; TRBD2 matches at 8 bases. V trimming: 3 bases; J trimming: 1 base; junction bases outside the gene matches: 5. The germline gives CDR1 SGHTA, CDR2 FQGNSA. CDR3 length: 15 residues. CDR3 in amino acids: CASSLGGGISYEQYF. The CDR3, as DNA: TGTGCCAGCAGCTTGGGCGGGGGGATTTCCTACGAGCAGTACTTC.

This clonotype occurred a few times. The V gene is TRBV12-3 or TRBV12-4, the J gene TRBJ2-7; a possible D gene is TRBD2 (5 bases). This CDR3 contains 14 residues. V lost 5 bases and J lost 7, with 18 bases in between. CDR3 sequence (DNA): TGTGCCAGCAGTCCCTCTTGGGGATCGGGGGAGCAGTACTTC. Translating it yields CASSPSWGSGEQYF.